The clone carrying this TCR beta chain was observed at least ten times. This record comes from a study of T cells in Graves' hyperthyroidism and ophthalmopathy. V lost 5 bases and J lost 10; bases outside the gene matches: 8. The length of the CDR3 is 15 residues. RNA transcripts were the template for amplifying TCR beta CDR3 regions. The study used the HTBI primer set for a first-round RT-PCR of the TCR CDR3. TCRdb used MiXCR to reprocess the multiplex PCR reads, holding one entry per CDR3 protein. The sample lists some 620,000 distinct CDR3 sequences; roughly 17% were seen once. This receptor was obtained from a woman in her 30s with Graves' hyperthyroidism. The sample consisted of blood. The V and J genes are TRBV12-3 or TRBV12-4 and TRBJ2-1; 13 bases are shared with TRBD2. The DNA of the CDR3 is TGTGCCAGCAGTGCCGGACTAGCGGGAGTGCAAGAGCAGTTCTTC. It codes for CASSAGLAGVQEQFF.